This TCR beta chain was obtained from a study of CD8+CD57+ T cells in acquired aplastic anemia. Researchers used genomic DNA as the template to profile TCR beta VDJ and CDR3. In TCRdb, the reads were re-called with MiXCR into one record per CDR3 protein. The data show some 170,000 distinct CDR3 sequences, approximately 44% seen once. This clonotype occurred many times. No antigen is known for it. CDR1 and CDR2 (germline): SQVTM, ANQGSEA. The CDR3 has 14 residues. Trimming at V came to 8 bases and at J to 0 bases, leaving 8 bases not matched to a gene. Overall study findings and caveats: Some 31 shared CD8+ CDR3s appeared highly expressed within patients' immunodominant clones. Patients were compared with controls for CD8+ Simpson's diversity, and no significant difference emerged.

The rearrangement uses TRBV29-1 and TRBJ2-3, with 7 bases fitting TRBD1. This TCR derives from a human donor in good health. The material sequenced was sorted CD4+, CD8+, or CD8+CD57+ T cells (not recorded which) from PBMCs. DNA of the CDR3: TGCAGCCTGTCCGGGGACAGAAGCACAGATACGCAGTATTTT. It is translated as CSLSGDRSTDTQYF.